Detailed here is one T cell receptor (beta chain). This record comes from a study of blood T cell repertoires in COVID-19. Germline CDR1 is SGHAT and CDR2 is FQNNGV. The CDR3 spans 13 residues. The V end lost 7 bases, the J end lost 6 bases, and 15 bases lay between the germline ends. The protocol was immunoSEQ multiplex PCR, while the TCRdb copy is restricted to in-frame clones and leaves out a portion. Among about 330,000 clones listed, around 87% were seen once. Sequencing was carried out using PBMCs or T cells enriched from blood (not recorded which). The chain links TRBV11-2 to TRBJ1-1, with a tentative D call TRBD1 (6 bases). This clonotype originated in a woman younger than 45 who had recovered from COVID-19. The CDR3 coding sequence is TGTGCCAGCATCAACAGGGTCGCGTCTGAAGCTTTCTTT. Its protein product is CASINRVASEAFF.